The entry that follows covers one TCR beta chain sequence. The sample comes from a study of T cell changes during pregnancy in multiple sclerosis. The assay was immunoSEQ multiplex PCR, and TCRdb's table has in-frame clones only and misses some. The sample records roughly 90,000 clones, approximately 95% being singletons. This CDR3 is built from 14 residues. The trim removed 6 bases at V and 5 bases at J, leaving 6 bases unmatched. Germline CDR1 and CDR2: PRHDT and FYEKMQ (reference sequence). The material was peripheral blood, obtained in the first trimester of pregnancy. This rearrangement joins TRBV13 to TRBJ1-2; 10 nucleotides agree with TRBD1. The source of this sequence is a female donor with multiple sclerosis, enrolled in a pregnancy study. CDR3: CASSSGTGAYGYTF. The CDR3 DNA reads as TGTGCCAGCAGTTCCGGGACAGGGGCATATGGCTACACCTTC.